The present TCR beta chain was sequenced within a study of blood T cell repertoires in COVID-19. Study-level information: Acute and convalescent COVID-19 specimens originated in the United States, Italy and Spain. PBMCs, B-cell-depleted T cells, or T cells were the source of the cDNA or gDNA that made up the material.

Methods used by the authors: Estimated nucleated cell counts came from reference gene primer amplification. Here immunoSEQ multiplex PCR was the method, and the copy in TCRdb shows in-frame clones only, minus some. Clonal size and the V and J genes are those of that table, whereas D and trimming came from the DNA. The table has around 59,000 clones, about 90% seen once. Per germline, CDR1 SGHRS and CDR2 YFSETQ. The CDR3 loop spans 15 amino acids. Trimming took 4 bases from V and 2 from J; bases not matched to a gene: 8. V gene TRBV5-1 combines with J gene TRBJ1-2; 7 bases map to TRBD1. The receptor comes from a man aged 60 to 69 with acute or convalescent COVID-19. Material: peripheral blood. For the CDR3, the DNA is TGCGCCAGCAGCCTCTTAACAGGGGAGAACTATGGCTACACCTTC. Its protein product is CASSLLTGENYGYTF. The variable domain in full, completed from reference TRBV5-1 and TRBJ1-2, reads KAGVTQTPRYLIKTRGQQVTLSCSPISGHRSVSWYQQTPGQGLQFLFEYFSETQRNKGNFPGRFSGRQFSNSRSEMNVSTLELGDSALYLCASSLLTGENYGYTFGSGTRLTVV.